This T cell receptor beta chain was sequenced for a study of OX40 agonist ivuxolimab in advanced cancers. About the research overall: Patients were given ivuxolimab, an antibody that agonizes OX40 (CD134). Head and neck, renal cell, melanoma or hepatocellular carcinoma were the cancers that dose-escalation patients had.

Note on this clone: Its matching antigen is unknown.

V shed 9 bases, J shed 1 base, and the junction held 11 bases outside the gene matches. The CDR3 spans 16 residues. Germline loops: CDR1 LGHNT, CDR2 FRNRAP. Profiled with immunoSEQ multiplex PCR; TCRdb holds only in-frame clones, not every one. The table shows some 130,000 clones, with 80% to 90% occurring only once. Study results and limitations: Both blood CD4+ and CD8+ T cells showed clonal growth by week 6 at 0.1 to 3.0 mg/kg.

The genes are TRBV12-5 and TRBJ2-3, with 9 bases aligning to TRBD1. The sequences come from CD4+ or CD8+ T cells sorted from blood, collected in a trial of the OX40 agonist ivuxolimab. This TCR was recovered from an adult with an advanced solid tumor such as melanoma, head and neck, liver or kidney cancer. The CDR3 DNA is TGTGCTAGCAGCCCACAGGGGGCATATGGCACAGATACGCAGTATTTT. Translated: CASSPQGAYGTDTQYF. Filled out from reference TRBV12-5 and TRBJ2-3, the complete variable domain reads DARVTQTPRHKVTEMGQEVTMRCQPILGHNTVFWYRQTMMQGLELLAYFRNRAPLDDSGMPKDRFSAEMPDATLATLKIQPSEPRDSAVYFCASSPQGAYGTDTQYFGPGTRLTVL.